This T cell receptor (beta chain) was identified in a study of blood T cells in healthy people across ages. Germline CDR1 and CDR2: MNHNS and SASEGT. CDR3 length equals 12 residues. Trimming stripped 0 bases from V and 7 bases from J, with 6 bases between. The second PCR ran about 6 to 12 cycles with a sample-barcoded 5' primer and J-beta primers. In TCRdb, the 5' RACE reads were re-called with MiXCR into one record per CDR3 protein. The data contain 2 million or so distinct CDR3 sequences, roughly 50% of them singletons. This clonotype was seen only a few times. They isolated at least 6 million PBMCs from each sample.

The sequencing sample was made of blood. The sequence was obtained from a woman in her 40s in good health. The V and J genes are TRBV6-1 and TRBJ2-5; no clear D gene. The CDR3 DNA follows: TGTGCCAGCAGTGAAGCTGTCCGGACCCAGTACTTC. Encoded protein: CASSEAVRTQYF.